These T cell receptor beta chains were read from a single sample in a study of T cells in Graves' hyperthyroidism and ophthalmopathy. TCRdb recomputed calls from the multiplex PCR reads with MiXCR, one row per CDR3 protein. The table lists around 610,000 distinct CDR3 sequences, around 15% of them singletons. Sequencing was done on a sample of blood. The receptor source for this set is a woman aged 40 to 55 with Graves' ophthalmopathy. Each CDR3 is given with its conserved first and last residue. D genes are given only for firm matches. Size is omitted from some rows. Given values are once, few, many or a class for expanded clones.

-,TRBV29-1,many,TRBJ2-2,TGCAGCGTCCCCAATTTCACCGGGGAGCTGTTTTTT,CSVPNFTGELFF
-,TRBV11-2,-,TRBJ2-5,TGTGCCAGCAGCTTAGAGGGACTCAGCGTCCCCCAGTACTTC,CASSLEGLSVPQYF
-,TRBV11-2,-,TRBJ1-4,TGTGCCAGCAGCTTAGTCGGGACAAGGGGTAGGGAAAAACTGTTTTTT,CASSLVGTRGREKLFF
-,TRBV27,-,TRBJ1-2,TGTGCCAGCAGTCTCCATAGGGTAGGGAACGCAGGCTACACCTTC,CASSLHRVGNAGYTF
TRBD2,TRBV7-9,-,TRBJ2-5,TGTGCCAGCAGCTCTGATAGCGGGAGACCAGAGACCCAGTACTTC,CASSSDSGRPETQYF
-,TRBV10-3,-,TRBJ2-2,TGTGCCATCAGTTCGACGAAGCGACCGAACACCGGGGAGCTGTTTTTT,CAISSTKRPNTGELFF
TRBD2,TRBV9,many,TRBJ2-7,TGTGCCAGCAGCGTTACTAGCGGGAGGGCCCTCGGAGAGCAGTACTTC,CASSVTSGRALGEQYF
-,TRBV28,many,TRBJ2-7,TGTGCCAGCAGTTTAACAGCAGGGTTAGCCTACGAGCAGTACTTC,CASSLTAGLAYEQYF
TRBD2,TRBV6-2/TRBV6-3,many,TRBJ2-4,TGTGCCAGCAGGGAAGCGGGAGGGTTAGCCAAAAACATTCAGTACTTC,CASREAGGLAKNIQYF
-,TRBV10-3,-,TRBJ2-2,TGTGCCATCAGTCTGGGGCAGTCGAACACCGGGGAGCTGTTTTTT,CAISLGQSNTGELFF
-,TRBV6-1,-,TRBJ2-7,TGTGCCAGCAGTGAACGGGGGCAAGGCGAGCAGTACTTC,CASSERGQGEQYF
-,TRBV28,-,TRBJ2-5,TGTGCCAGCAGTTTCAGGGCGCTCCAAGAGACCCAGTACTTC,CASSFRALQETQYF
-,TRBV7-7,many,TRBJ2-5,TGTGCTAGCAGCCGACAACACCAAGAGACCCAGTACTTC,CASSRQHQETQYF
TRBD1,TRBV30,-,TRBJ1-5,TGTGCCTGGAGTGTAAGGTTTCCGACAGGGGATCAGCCCCAGCATTTT,CAWSVRFPTGDQPQHF
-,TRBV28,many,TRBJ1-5,TGTGCCAGCAGTTTCGGACAGCCGTCAAATCAGCCCCAGCATTTT,CASSFGQPSNQPQHF
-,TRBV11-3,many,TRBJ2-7,TGTGCCAGCAGCCACGCCGTACAGCGGCAGTACTTC,CASSHAVQRQYF
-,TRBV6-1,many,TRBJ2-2,TGTGCCAGCAGTGACAGGGGTAACGGGGAGCTGTTTTTT,CASSDRGNGELFF
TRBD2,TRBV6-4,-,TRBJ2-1,TGTGCCAGCAGCGTAGGTCCGGGAGGGTCCTACAATGAGCAGTTCTTC,CASSVGPGGSYNEQFF
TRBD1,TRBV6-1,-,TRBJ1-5,TGTGCCAGCAGGGTGACAGGGCCAAATCAGCCCCAGCATTTT,CASRVTGPNQPQHF
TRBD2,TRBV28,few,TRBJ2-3,TGTCCACGGGTCCAGGCGTTCATAGCGGGACCCACAGATACGCAGTATTTT,CPRVQAFIAGPTDTQYF
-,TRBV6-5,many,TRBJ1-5,TGTGCCAGCAGTTACTCCTCAGGCAATCAGCCCCAGCATTTT,CASSYSSGNQPQHF
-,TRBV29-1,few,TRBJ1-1,TGCAGTTCGGCGGGGGTTTTCGGCACTGAAGCTTTCTTT,CSSAGVFGTEAFF
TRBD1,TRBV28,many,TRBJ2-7,TGTGCCAGCAGTAGTCCGGGACAGGGGGCTCTTTGGCAGTACTTC,CASSSPGQGALWQYF
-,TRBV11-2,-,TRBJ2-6,TGTGCCAGCAGCACGAGAAACCTCTACTTCTCTGGGGCCAACGTCCTGACTTTC,CASSTRNLYFSGANVLTF
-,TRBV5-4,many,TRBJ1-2,TGTGCCAGCAGCCCCTCGACAGGAATTAACTATGGCTACACCTTC,CASSPSTGINYGYTF
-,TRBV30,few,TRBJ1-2,TGTGCCTGGAGTCAAATTCTAGGGGCGGTGGGCTACACCTTC,CAWSQILGAVGYTF
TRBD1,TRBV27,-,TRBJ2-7,TGTGCCAGCTGGGGGACAGGGGGCTACGAGCAGTACTTC,CASWGTGGYEQYF
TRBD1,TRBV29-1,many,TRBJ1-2,TGCAGCGTTGAACCCTACACGCTTGGACAGGGAGTTGGCTACACCTTC,CSVEPYTLGQGVGYTF
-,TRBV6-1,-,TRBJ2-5,TGTGCCGGCAGTGGGTTTGGGGAGACCCAGTACTTC,CAGSGFGETQYF
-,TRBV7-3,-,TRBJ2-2,TGTGCCAGCAGCTTACAAGAGGGGTTGGACACCGGGGAGCTGTTTTTT,CASSLQEGLDTGELFF
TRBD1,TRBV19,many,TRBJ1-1,TGTGCCAGTAGGGGACAGGCCCCGAACACTGAAGCTTTCTTT,CASRGQAPNTEAFF
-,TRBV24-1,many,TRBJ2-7,TGTGCCACCAGTCCCGGGCCTCTTGAGGACGAGCAGTACTTC,CATSPGPLEDEQYF
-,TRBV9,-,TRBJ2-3,TGTGCCAGCAGCGTAGGAGACTCTACAGATACGCAGTATTTT,CASSVGDSTDTQYF
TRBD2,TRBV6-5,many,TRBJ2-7,TGTGCCACCTCTAGCGGGAGGTCCTACGAGCAGTACTTC,CATSSGRSYEQYF
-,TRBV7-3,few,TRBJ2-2,TGTGCCAGCAGCTCGCTTCTCGGGAAGAACACCGGGGAGCTGTTTTTT,CASSSLLGKNTGELFF
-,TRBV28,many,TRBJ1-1,TGTGCCAGCACCACGGGGGGGATCCGAGCTTTCTTT,CASTTGGIRAFF
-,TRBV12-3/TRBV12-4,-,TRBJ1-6,TGTGCCAGCAGTCCCTCTGACTATTCACCCCTCCACTTT,CASSPSDYSPLHF